Only a few counts were recorded for the clone carrying this T cell receptor (beta chain). The authors ran a second PCR of about 7 to 11 cycles using a sample-barcoded 5' primer and a J-beta primer mix. Every sample produced at least 3 million CDR3-containing paired-end reads. TCRdb itself ran the 5' RACE reads through MiXCR, one entry per CDR3 protein. The repertoire includes roughly 560,000 distinct CDR3 sequences, 24% of them detected once, and around 10% sits in the top ten. V was trimmed by 4 bases and J by 4 bases, leaving 14 bases between them. Germline V lookup: CDR1 SGHNT, CDR2 YYREEE (reference sequence). The CDR3 extends over 14 amino acids. The sample comes from a study of blood T cells in healthy people across ages. These data are also associated with another study on T cells of mothers and their children.

The origin of this receptor is a boy aged 5-17 years in good health. Sample: blood. The V and J genes are TRBV5-4 and TRBJ2-5; D call uncertain. CDR3 coding DNA: TGTGCCAGCAGCCCGTTCACCGCGACAGAGACCCAGTACTTC. Amino acids: CASSPFTATETQYF. The whole variable domain, remainder taken from reference TRBV5-4 and TRBJ2-5, is ETGVTQSPTHLIKTRGQQVTLRCSSQSGHNTVSWYQQALGQGPQFIFQYYREEENGRGNFPPRFSGLQFPNYSSELNVNALELDDSALYLCASSPFTATETQYFGPGTRLLVL.